This T cell receptor (beta chain) was documented in a study of beta chain features in type 1 diabetes. Looking at the study overall: About 110,000,000 sorted cells were examined across all samples.

What was sequenced were expressed TCRB transcripts, since all of the isolated RNA had been reverse transcribed. The protocol was immunoSEQ multiplex PCR, while the TCRdb copy is restricted to in-frame clones and leaves out a portion. The sample contains over 650,000 clones, roughly an eighth of which appear only once. This clone was seen a handful of times. Its matching antigen is unknown. Points from the study as a whole: Patients with Type 1 diabetes showed moderately but significantly shorter TCRB CDR3s in all four CD4+ subsets.

This clonotype originated in a man younger than 35 with type 1 diabetes. Sequencing was performed on naive CD4+ T cells from blood.

CDR3 sequence reads: CAISDSQAGGVYNEQFF. The CDR3 DNA reads TGTGCCATCAGTGACTCGCAAGCGGGAGGAGTGTACAATGAGCAGTTCTTC. The chain is built from TRBV10-3 and TRBJ2-1, with 9 positions matching TRBD2. Losses at the gene ends were 3 bases for V and 4 bases for J; bases not matched to a gene: 10. Per germline, CDR1 ENHRY and CDR2 SYGVKD. The CDR3 is 17 residues long.